The source of this TCR beta chain is a study of radiotherapy plus CTLA-4 blockade in lung cancer (dated by TCRdb to 2016 to 2019). A note on the overall study: Objective responses were observed in about 17% of enrolled patients, and disease control was achieved in around 30%.

The library came from the immunoSEQ multiplex PCR assay. Sourced from immuneACCESS, this table was stored by TCRdb with only in-frame sequences that have V and J called. A share of the clones is absent; for the studies checked, an unresolved V gene accounts for under half, and the remainder has no known explanation. Across this sample there are 15,000 to 20,000 clones, with more than 70% seen only once. Roughly a quarter of the sample rests with the top ten. A word on this clone: Its antigen is not yet known. It has no much larger one-base neighbor in the sample; base qualities were not kept.

Summary of the overall study and its limitations: After treatment with radiotherapy and ipilimumab, TCR clones that came from tumors expanded in the peripheral blood. The strongest predictors of response were reported to be early dynamic shifts in blood T cell clones along with a rise in serum interferon-beta following radiation.

CDR1 and CDR2 were assigned from the germline V gene as SGDLS and YYNGEE. At the junction V is shortened by 4 bases and J by 2 bases; bases outside the gene matches: 4. From the cysteine through the phenylalanine, the CDR3 covers 14 amino acids. Left in the record is the CDR3 DNA by itself, 42 bases read in frame from the first base. The study evaluated CTLA-4 blockade (ipilimumab) given together with focal radiation therapy in patients who had chemo-refractory metastatic non-small-cell lung cancer. The sequences come from peripheral blood, collected from a patient treated with radiotherapy plus ipilimumab. The sequence links TRBV9 to TRBJ2-5; TRBD2 fits 8 bases in the junction. This sequence was found in a human donor with non-small cell lung cancer whose response to radiotherapy plus ipilimumab could not be evaluated. For the CDR3, the sequence is CASSRTGGQETQYF. DNA sequence: TGTGCCAGCAGCCGGACGGGAGGGCAAGAGACCCAGTACTTC.